This passage covers 22 T cell receptor beta chains from one sample sequenced in a study of CD8+CD57+ T cells in acquired aplastic anemia (dated by TCRdb to about 2018). Expansion of CD8+CD57+ cells had been shown by flow cytometry in the patients chosen for sequencing. The sample was run on an Illumina HiSeq 2000. Genomic DNA served as template for TCR beta VDJ combination and CDR3 sequence profiling. TCRdb reprocessing: public reads trimmed at Q25 with fastp, clones called with MiXCR, in-frame beta chains kept. Rows with a matching CDR3 protein are joined into one entry that keeps the most common DNA and genes. In this sample the table shows 150,000 to 200,000 distinct CDR3 sequences, under 50% of which occur a single time. About 1.7% of the sample is held by the ten biggest clonotypes. Sequenced input: sorted CD4+, CD8+, or CD8+CD57+ T cells (not recorded which) from PBMCs. Source of these receptors: a human donor with aplastic anemia.

The V and J genes are TRBV2 and TRBJ2-7, with 9 bases that match TRBD2. The CDR3 spans 15 residues. CDR1 SNHLY and CDR2 FYNNEI come from the germline V gene. V gave up 5 bases and J gave up 2 bases; unmatched junction bases: 7. The chain's CDR3 is CASSFSGGLTYEQYF. The CDR3 DNA sequence: TGTGCCAGCAGTTTCAGCGGGGGGTTGACCTACGAGCAGTACTTC.

The chain employs TRBV18 and TRBJ1-3; D is unresolved. Trimming shortened V by 5 bases and J by 1 base, and 9 bases separated the two germline ends. The germline gives CDR1 KGHSH, CDR2 LQKENI. The CDR3 has 14 amino acids. The CDR3 coding sequence is TGTGCCAGCTCAGCCCGGGGTTCTGGAAACACCATATATTTT. This codes for CASSARGSGNTIYF.

This clonotype has just one count. This chain uses TRBV11-2 with TRBJ2-6; 10 bases line up with TRBD1. CDR1 SGHAT and CDR2 FQNNGV come from the germline V gene. The CDR3 totals 17 residues. Losses at the gene ends were 5 bases for V and 1 base for J; bases not matched to a gene: 5. The CDR3 DNA is TGTGCCAGCAGCCAGACAGGGGGCGCGTCTGGGGCCAACGTCCTGACTTTC. It encodes CASSQTGGASGANVLTF.

This clonotype has only a few counts. The chain combines TRBV7-3 with TRBJ2-1; unclear D gene. This CDR3 has 14 amino acids. With 5 bases removed from V and 4 bases from J, the gap between germline ends came to 12 bases. CDR1 SGHTA and CDR2 FQGTGA come from the germline V gene. This CDR3 is CASSGLGSYNEQFF. The CDR3 DNA is TGTGCCAGCAGCGGGTTAGGTTCGTACAATGAGCAGTTCTTC.

This clonotype was recorded only once. Just one base apart from a much larger clone, this may be a read error. This chain connects TRBV5-4 to TRBJ2-3, with D perhaps matching TRBD1 (6 bases). The germline V gene encodes CDR1 SGHNT and CDR2 YYREEE (reference sequence). CDR3 length equals 15 residues. CDR3 DNA: TGTGCTACGCTAATAGGGGGACGGTCCACAGATACGCAGTATTTT. Its translation: CATLIGGRSTDTQYF.

At least ten counts were recorded for this clonotype. The chain couples TRBV5-1 to TRBJ1-2; 9 bases fit TRBD1. CDR3 length: 14 residues. With V trimmed by 2 bases and J by 6 bases, 5 bases remained unmatched. The germline V gene has CDR1 SGHRS and CDR2 YFSETQ. CDR3 sequence: CASSLGTGRDGYTF. As DNA, the CDR3 is TGCGCCAGCAGCTTAGGGACAGGGAGGGATGGCTACACCTTC.

This rearrangement joins TRBV5-4 to TRBJ2-3; 9 bases align to TRBD2. This CDR3 region has 14 residues. J gave up 6 bases and V 3 bases, and 5 bases lay outside the gene matches. The V gene's germline CDR1 is SGHNT and CDR2 YYREEE (reference sequence). The CDR3 sequence is CASSSGTSRDTQYF. CDR3 in DNA: TGTGCCAGCAGCTCCGGGACTAGCAGGGATACGCAGTATTTT.

CDR3 amino acids: CATSDPSGSYF. CDR3 nucleotide sequence: TGTGCCACCAGTGATCCTAGCGGGAGTTATTTT. The V call is TRBV24-1, the J call TRBJ2-3; 10 nucleotides agree with TRBD2. CDR3 length: 11 amino acids. Trimming took 3 bases from V and 15 from J; bases not matched to a gene: 2. Germline values: CDR1 KGHDR, CDR2 SFDVKD.

Comment on this clonotype: The junction does not match germline at one end; this may be a read error. The rearrangement joins TRBV11-2 to TRBJ2-7, with 7 nucleotides matching TRBD1. The CDR3 runs to 16 residues. Looked up from germline, CDR1 is SGHAT and CDR2 is FQNNGV. CDR3 sequence reads: CASSAQGVRGDYEQYF. The CDR3 DNA sequence: TGCGCCAGCAGCGCGCAGGGGGTGCGTGGTGACTACGAGCAGTACTTC.

This clonotype occurred once. The chain carries TRBV7-9 and TRBJ1-3; no clear D. CDR1 is SEHNR and CDR2 is FQNEAQ in the germline V gene (reference sequence). This CDR3 region has 12 residues. V lost 1 base and J 8 bases, leaving 6 bases between the germline ends. CDR3 DNA sequence: TGTGCCAGCAGCTTAGAGGGTGACACCATATATTTT. Translated, it gives CASSLEGDTIYF.

The chain links TRBV10-3 to TRBJ1-5; D call uncertain. The V end lost 6 bases, the J end lost 11 bases, and 14 bases lay between the germline ends. Germline lookup yields CDR1 ENHRY and CDR2 SYGVKD. The length of the CDR3 is 12 residues. CDR3 bases: TGTGCCATCAGCCCGACCGGGCCATCCCAGCATTTT. Translating it yields CAISPTGPSQHF.

In regard to this clonotype: A much larger clonotype is one base distant, so this may be a read error. This chain links TRBV14 with TRBJ2-2, with 8 bases fitting TRBD2. The CDR3 has 16 amino acids. Per germline, CDR1 SGHDN and CDR2 FVKESK. The CDR3 reads CTSSLLRSGSFGELFF. For the CDR3, the DNA is TGTACCAGCAGCCTTCTTCGGAGCGGGAGTTTCGGGGAGCTGTTTTTT.

This clonotype was picked up a small number of times. The V call is TRBV7-6, the J call TRBJ2-5, with TRBD2 as a possible D gene (5 bases). CDR1 and CDR2 (germline): SGHVS, FNYEAQ. V lost 5 bases to trimming and J lost 7 bases, with 14 bases between them. This CDR3 contains 13 residues. Here the CDR3 reads CASSPRTGGTQYF. The CDR3 nucleotides read TGTGCCAGCAGCCCAAGGACTGGCGGGACCCAGTACTTC. Based on the CDR3 plus reference TRBV7-6 and TRBJ2-5, the full variable domain is GAGVSQSPRYKVTKRGQDVALRCDPISGHVSLYWYRQALGQGPEFLTYFNYEAQQDKSGLPNDRFSAERPEGSISTLTIQRTEQRDSAMYRCASSPRTGGTQYFGPGTRLLVL.

The genes are TRBV25-1 and TRBJ2-1; either TRBD1 or TRBD2 may supply D (5 bases each). The V end lost 6 bases, the J end lost 10 bases, and 10 bases lay between the germline ends. In germline, CDR1 is MGHDK, CDR2 SYGVNS. CDR3 length: 11 amino acids. The CDR3 loop reads CASRVGAEQFF. The DNA for the CDR3 is TGTGCCAGCAGGGTCGGGGCGGAGCAGTTCTTC.

This sequence joins TRBV20-1 and TRBJ2-7, with D possibly TRBD1 on 5 matching bases. Trimming removed 1 base from V and 5 bases from J, with 9 bases in between. Germline V lookup: CDR1 DFQATT, CDR2 SNEGSKA (reference sequence). CDR3 length: 12 amino acids. The CDR3 DNA is TGCAGTGCTAGAGTAGAAGGGGACGAGCAGTACTTC. Its translation: CSARVEGDEQYF.

The J gene is TRBJ2-5, the V gene TRBV29-1; 13 nucleotides match TRBD2. V shed 5 bases, J shed 3 bases, and the junction held 6 bases outside the gene matches. CDR1 and CDR2 from the germline V gene are SQVTM and ANQGSEA. The CDR3 sequence is 15 residues long. The DNA of the CDR3 is TGCAGCGTTAACGGACTAGCGGGAGATGAAGAGACCCAGTACTTC. Its protein is CSVNGLAGDEETQYF. Full variable domain (rest looked up from reference TRBV29-1 and TRBJ2-5): SAVISQKPSRDICQRGTSLTIQCQVDSQVTMMFWYRQQPGQSLTLIATANQGSEATYESGFVIDKFPISRPNLTFSTLTVSNMSPEDSSIYLCSVNGLAGDEETQYFGPGTRLLVL.

This clonotype came up once. This chain links TRBV7-8 with TRBJ1-1, with no clear D. V lost 5 bases and J lost 0, with 10 bases in between. CDR3 length: 14 residues. Germline values: CDR1 SGHVS, CDR2 FQNEAQ. The CDR3, as DNA: TGTGCCAGCAGCCCTGATGAATTGAACACTGAAGCTTTCTTT. Translation: CASSPDELNTEAFF.

J is TRBJ1-1 and V is TRBV10-3, with 11 bases aligning to TRBD1. The CDR3 contains 16 residues. Looked up from germline, CDR1 is ENHRY and CDR2 is SYGVKD. V was pared by 5 bases and J by 1 base, with 6 bases of the junction left unmatched. The CDR3: CAISRSGQGGNTEAFF. As DNA, the CDR3 is TGTGCCATCAGTCGTTCGGGACAGGGGGGGAACACTGAAGCTTTCTTT.

V and J are TRBV11-2 and TRBJ2-3; 9 bases agree with TRBD1. The germline CDR1 and CDR2 sequences are SGHAT and FQNNGV. After removal of 5 bases from V and 4 bases from J, the junction contained 10 bases not matched to a gene. The CDR3 is 16 residues long. This CDR3 reads CASSLYTGGAADTQYF. CDR3 coding DNA: TGTGCCAGCAGCCTATATACAGGGGGCGCAGCAGATACGCAGTATTTT.

In this sample, this clonotype turned up many times. The CDR3 sequence is CSARLGGGGASAETQYF. As DNA, the CDR3 is TGCAGTGCTAGATTGGGCGGCGGGGGGGCCTCCGCGGAGACCCAGTACTTC. The chain uses TRBV20-1 and TRBJ2-5; 9 nucleotides line up with TRBD2. Looked up from germline, CDR1 is DFQATT and CDR2 is SNEGSKA (reference sequence). CDR3 length equals 17 residues. V lost 2 bases, J lost 5 bases, and 15 bases stayed unmatched.

The chain has TRBV6-2 or TRBV6-3 and TRBJ1-6; D gene uncertain. CDR1 is MNHEY, CDR2 SVGEGT, per germline. The CDR3 sequence is 22 residues long. Trimming took off 0 bases at V and 0 bases at J, with 24 bases between the two ends. The CDR3 sequence is CASSYSGAAGLSQSSYNSPLHF. The CDR3 coding sequence is TGTGCCAGCAGTTACTCGGGTGCGGCAGGACTTTCACAGAGCTCCTATAATTCACCCCTCCACTTT.

This clonotype was counted at least ten times. The chain uses TRBV5-4 and TRBJ1-5; the D gene is possibly TRBD1 (5 bases). The germline V gene encodes CDR1 SGHNT and CDR2 YYREEE (reference sequence). Trimming took off 2 bases at V and 0 bases at J, with 18 bases between the two ends. There are 18 residues in the CDR3. DNA for the CDR3: TGTGCCAGCAGCTTCCTCGACAGTAACGATTATAGCAATCAGCCCCAGCATTTT. Protein sequence: CASSFLDSNDYSNQPQHF.